This TCR beta chain was identified during a study of cytomegalovirus exposure and HLA in healthy donors (dated by TCRdb to the late 2010s). Turning to the overall study: An earlier analysis of 587 of the donors reported about 300 Gb of sequence data and about 120 million unique TCR beta sequences obtained from roughly 170 million T cells. An early release that covered roughly 600 HLA-typed donors contained around 300 gigabases of sequencing data and 75 million to 100 million unique TCR sequences. Of the roughly 400 genotyped donors, roughly 76% were placed in the genetic ancestry cluster associated with self-reported Caucasian donors. The study aimed to test whether signatures of past pathogen exposure could be identified by cataloging public T cell receptors. The T cell repertoires of under 750 subjects were profiled by immunosequencing and related to cytomegalovirus serostatus. In addition to the first cohort of about 650 subjects, a separate validation cohort of approximately 110 different subjects was used. The study combined high-throughput TCR immunosequencing, statistical association of individual TCRs with disease status, and machine learning to predict cytomegalovirus infection status. A later analysis re-examined previously published TCR beta repertoires from more than 550 donors and added high-resolution HLA genotyping to investigate patterns of TCR occurrence. Rather than using new phenotypic data, the later analysis identified candidate immune exposures from TCR beta sequences and from how often those sequences occurred across donors. An earlier analysis of 587 of the donors used high-throughput TCR beta sequencing to judge whether each TCR beta V gene segment behaved as functional or pseudogenic. Donor age, sex, ethnicity and CMV serostatus were compiled together with the repertoire data. Genome-wide SNP genotypes for about three fifths of the roughly 670 donors were used in a later genetic analysis, which treated that subset as a discovery cohort. All discovery cohort repertoires had been generated on a single sequencing platform. Class I and class II HLA loci were covered by the typing at four-digit resolution. The number of typed donors differed by locus: roughly 629-640 for A, B, C, DRB1 and DQB1; approximately 520 for DQA1; 600 to 610 for DPA1; and around 450 for DPB1. About 5 DR-DQ haplotypes were handled as single units for association and clustering, since linkage in the cohort was strong. Among roughly 400 genotyped donors of the cohort, an average of roughly 230,000 unique TCR beta nucleotide sequences was sequenced per donor, of which roughly 17% were non-productive.

The CDR3 contains 15 residues, cysteine and phenylalanine counted. The sequence is cut down to CDR3 DNA, 45 bases in frame from base 1. CDR1 and CDR2 are drawn from the germline V gene: ENHRY, SYGVKD. V lost 4 bases and J lost 4 bases, and the count of bases not matched to a germline gene is 6. This clone was observed a few times. Its antigen target is currently unknown. Within one base of it there is no much larger clone, and no base qualities were kept. Broad study findings and their caveats: Because HLA typing was unavailable for some donors at each locus, only the typed subset was used in association tests. The 87-base-pair reads could not distinguish some IMGT-functional V segments, including TRBV6-2 and TRBV6-3, so those segments were excluded. Linkage disequilibrium might explain the correlated functional status among segregating V segments, but an unknown experimental factor could not be excluded. Across donors, most TCR sequences were observed very rarely, whereas some public TCRs were present in many individuals. In a later analysis, TCR association rates were found to vary across HLA loci, with the most associated TCRs seen for DRB1 alleles and the fewest for HLA-C alleles. A total of roughly 160 TCR beta chains were listed by the study as associated with cytomegalovirus. A later genetic analysis reported fewer N-insertions in productive TCRs among donors in an Asian-associated ancestry cluster than the approximately 700-donor mean. In a later analysis, most CMV-associated TCR beta chains were found to appear HLA-restricted, with HLA associations seemingly driven largely by CMV exposure. At a false discovery rate of 0.05, a later analysis linked some 18,000 TCR beta sequences to specific HLA alleles. This cohort had only TCR beta chains sequenced, and the lack of alpha or paired-chain data limited which features could be detected. According to the authors, the approach could potentially be generalized to other disease states and immunological phenotypes. The earlier analysis of nearly 600 of the donors excluded seventeen rarely observed V segments, including chromosome 9 orphons, because counts were too low. Several of the top co-occurrence clusters appeared to be linked to parvovirus B19, influenza, CMV and Epstein-Barr virus, according to a later analysis. The classifier was reported to diagnose cytomegalovirus status with high specificity and sensitivity in both the original cohort and the validation cohort. An association between a missense DCLRE1C variant and V-gene and J-gene trimming of TCR beta chains was found in a later genetic analysis and replicated in an independent cohort. Roughly uniform sequencing depth across donors was assumed in presence/absence analyses, although this assumption may not hold. The sequencing pipeline was judged likely to have produced a cluster of highly shared sequence variants as a technical artifact. A few of the identified cytomegalovirus-associated TCR beta chains were confirmed in vitro to be specific for cytomegalovirus antigens. An earlier analysis of around 540 of the donors showed that most TCR beta V segments appeared in productive rearrangements either about 90% or about 30% of the time, which broadly matched IMGT annotations. When HLA alleles, especially DR and DQ, strongly co-occurred, attributing TCR associations to individual alleles was difficult. A further reported finding was that TCR beta sequences accurately predicted the HLA-A and HLA-B alleles for most subjects in the first cohort. In a later analysis, HLA-associated TCR beta chains were found to be more clonally expanded and to have lower generation probabilities than equally common non-associated chains. Immune exposure information for the cohort was limited to CMV serostatus.

The cohort consisted of 666 healthy bone marrow donors. At the time of sampling, all cohort members were nominally healthy, though unrecorded immune exposures were likely present. The donor was CMV seropositive and belonged to the group of 250 to 300 seropositive cohort members. Each donor provided a peripheral blood sample, and peripheral blood mononuclear cells were used for TCR beta sequencing. Genomic DNA was extracted from the blood cell samples with the Qiagen DNeasy Blood Extraction Kit. Library generation was performed with the immunoSEQ multiplex PCR assay. The multiplex PCR relied on a mix of 60 forward primers for TCR Vbeta segments and 13 reverse primers for TCR Jbeta segments. The CDR3 region of rearranged TCR beta genes was amplified from genomic DNA with a multiplex PCR assay. Amplified TCR beta libraries were sequenced as 87-base-pair reads on the Illumina HiSeq System. Per the original workflow: Across the 670 or so repertoires, a later analysis counted tens of millions of unique TCR beta chains, 9 million to 14 million of which were shared by at least two donors. To remove PCR and sequencing errors, raw reads were error-corrected and collapsed into unique sequences using a nearest-neighbor algorithm that merged closely related sequences. To assign V, D and J gene segments, CDR3 sequences were aligned to IMGT reference sequences. For a sequence to be retained, at least a six-nucleotide match to both a V gene segment and a J gene segment was required. Rearrangements were classified as productive when the CDR3 lacked stop codons and remained in frame with V and J, and all other rearrangements were classified as non-productive. CDR3 was defined according to IMGT convention as the region running from the second conserved V-encoded cysteine to the conserved J-encoded phenylalanine. Sequences without an unambiguous match to a single V gene segment were excluded from the earlier analysis of 450 to 750 of the donors. An earlier analysis of several hundred of the donors called V segments functional above 56.7% productive rearrangements and segregating when the between-donor standard deviation exceeded 5%. A statistical classification framework was built to diagnose cytomegalovirus status from the catalog of TCR beta chain sequences. A later analysis assigned V and J genes by comparing TCR nucleotide sequences with IMGT/GENE-DB human TR gene sequences. Using the TCRdist pipeline, a later analysis assigned CDR3 sequences along with most-parsimonious VDJ recombination scenarios. In a later analysis, each TCR beta chain was defined by its CDR3 amino acid sequence together with its V-gene family, and reads without a unique V-gene family were excluded. As a way to deal with suspected cross-contamination and a sequencing artifact, a later analysis dropped roughly 600 nucleotide sequences that were highly shared and had low generation probability. In a later analysis, a clonal expansion index was calculated for each public chain from normalized within-repertoire ranks of inferred template counts. A later analysis computed generation probabilities with a VDJ recombination model fitted to out-of-frame rearrangements, and checked the results against IGoR. In a later analysis, TCR-TCR, TCR-HLA and TCR-CMV co-occurrence was scored with hypergeometric tests, and a repertoire-size bias correction was applied to TCR pairs. A later analysis estimated false discovery rates by permuting HLA or CMV assignments 20 times. In a later analysis, co-occurring TCRs were grouped using DBSCAN, with TCRdist sequence similarity added in when clustering inside HLA-allele-positive subsets. Co-occurrence clustering excluded repertoires with fewer than 30,000 or more than 120,000 public chains, plus five with anomalous nucleotide sharing. Sourced from immuneACCESS, this table was stored by TCRdb with only in-frame sequences that have V and J called. A share of the clones is absent; for the studies checked, an unresolved V gene accounts for under half, and the remainder has no known explanation. V and J calls and clone size are given by that table; D and trimming were obtained from the DNA. This sample holds 95,000 to 150,000 clones; roughly four fifths were observed only once. The ten largest clones capture less than 4% of the sample.

This receptor was taken from a woman aged 25 to 39 in good health and CMV-seropositive. Sequencing was carried out using PBMCs. The chain links TRBV10-3 with TRBJ2-1, and 8 junction bases match TRBD2. CDR3 protein: CAISGVASGYNEQFF. The sequence in DNA is TGTGCCATCAGTGGGGTGGCTAGCGGGTACAATGAGCAGTTCTTC.